This T cell receptor beta chain appears in the sequencing data of a study of T cell repertoires in ileal Crohn's disease. Study-wide background: Median disease duration was around eight years; about 35% smoked at surgery. Operated complications were stricturing disease (roughly 61%) and penetrating disease (around 40%). Biopsies of the neoterminal ileum at postoperative colonoscopy form M6 samples.

Sample time point: neoterminal ileum biopsy at postoperative endoscopy, about 6 months after surgery. Study outcomes and limitations: Endoscopy was done a median roughly 6.9 months after surgery.

Clones were sequenced by immunoSEQ multiplex PCR, and TCRdb holds only the in-frame ones, with some missing. The sample records fewer than 8,000 clones, 70% to 75% being singletons. This clone appeared once. Antigen unknown. This clonotype originated in an adult with Crohn's disease. Sequenced material: ileal tissue.

Here the CDR3 reads CASSEALLGETEAFF. CDR3 bases: TGTGCCAGCAGTGAAGCGCTGTTGGGAGAGACTGAAGCTTTCTTT. The chain has TRBV6-1 and TRBJ1-1; no clear D gene. This CDR3 is built from 15 residues. V dropped 0 bases and J dropped 5 bases, with 13 bases sitting between them. Germline CDR1 reads MNHNS; CDR2 reads SASEGT.